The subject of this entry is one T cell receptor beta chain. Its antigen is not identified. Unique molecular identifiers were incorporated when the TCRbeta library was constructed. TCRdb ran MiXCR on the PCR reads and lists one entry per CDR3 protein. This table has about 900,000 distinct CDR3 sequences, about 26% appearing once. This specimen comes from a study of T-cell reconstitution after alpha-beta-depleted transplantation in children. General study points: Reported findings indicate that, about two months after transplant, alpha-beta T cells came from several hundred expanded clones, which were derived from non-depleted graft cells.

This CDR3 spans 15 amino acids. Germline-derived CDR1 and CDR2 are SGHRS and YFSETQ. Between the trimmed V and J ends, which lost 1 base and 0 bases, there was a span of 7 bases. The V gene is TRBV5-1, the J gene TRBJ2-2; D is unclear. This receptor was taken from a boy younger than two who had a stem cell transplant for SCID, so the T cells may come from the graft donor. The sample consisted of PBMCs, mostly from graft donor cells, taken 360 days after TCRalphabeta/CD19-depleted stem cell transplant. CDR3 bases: TGCGCCAGCAGCTTGACCCCATCGAACACCGGGGAGCTGTTTTTT. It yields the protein CASSLTPSNTGELFF.